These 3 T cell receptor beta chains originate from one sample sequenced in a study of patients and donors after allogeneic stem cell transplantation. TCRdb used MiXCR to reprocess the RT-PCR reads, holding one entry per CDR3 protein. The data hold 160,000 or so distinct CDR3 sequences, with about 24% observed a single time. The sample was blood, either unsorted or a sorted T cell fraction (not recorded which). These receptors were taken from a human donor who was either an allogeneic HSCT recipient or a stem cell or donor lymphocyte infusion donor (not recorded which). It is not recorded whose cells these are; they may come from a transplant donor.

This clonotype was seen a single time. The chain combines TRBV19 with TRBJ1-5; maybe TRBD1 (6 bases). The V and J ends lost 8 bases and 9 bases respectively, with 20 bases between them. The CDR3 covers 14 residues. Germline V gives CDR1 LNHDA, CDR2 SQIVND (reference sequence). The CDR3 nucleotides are TGTGCCAGTGCCCTGGGGGCAGACCGTGGGCCCCAGCATTTT. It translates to CASALGADRGPQHF.

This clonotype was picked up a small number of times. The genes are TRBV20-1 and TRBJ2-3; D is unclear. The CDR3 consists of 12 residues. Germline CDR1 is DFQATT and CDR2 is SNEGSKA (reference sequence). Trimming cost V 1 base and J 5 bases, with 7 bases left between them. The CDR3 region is CSARGVLDTQYF. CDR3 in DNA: TGCAGTGCTAGAGGGGTGTTAGATACGCAGTATTTT.

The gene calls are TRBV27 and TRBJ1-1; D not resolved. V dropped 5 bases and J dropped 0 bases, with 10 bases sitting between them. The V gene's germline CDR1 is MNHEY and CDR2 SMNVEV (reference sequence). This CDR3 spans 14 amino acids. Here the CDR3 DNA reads TGTGCCAGCAGTCTTACTAGGATGAACACTGAAGCTTTCTTT. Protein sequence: CASSLTRMNTEAFF.